The clone carrying this T cell receptor (beta chain) turned up a few times. Its antigen is undetermined. This record belongs to a study of T cell repertoires in cytomegalovirus infection. Study information: A matching HLA type, together with CMV infection, was signaled by public TCR beta signatures. General study results and limits: Across the ex vivo response, the dominant clonotypes were HLA-C-restricted CMV-specific TCR beta clonotypes. Summed public TCR beta family frequency identified CMV carriers bearing the relevant HLA.

MiXCR, run by TCRdb on the reads, gives a single entry per CDR3 protein. The table includes approximately 750,000 distinct CDR3 sequences, 35% detected once. The clonotype comes from a human donor in good health (CMV status not recorded). Some clones in this sample may be carry-over from other donors' samples. The material sequenced was PBMCs.

This chain's CDR3 is CASSTTGQGINYGYTF. The CDR3, as DNA: TGTGCCAGTAGTACAACGGGACAGGGGATTAACTATGGCTACACCTTC. V and J are TRBV19 and TRBJ1-2, with TRBD1 matching 10 bases. From germline, CDR1 is LNHDA and CDR2 SQIVND (reference sequence). Losses at the gene ends were 4 bases for V and 1 base for J; bases not matched to a gene: 6. This CDR3 region has 16 residues.